The 19 T cell receptor beta chains reported below all come from one sample, sequenced in a study of blood T cell repertoires in COVID-19. The assay was immunoSEQ multiplex PCR, and TCRdb's table has in-frame clones only and misses some. This table holds 150,000 to 200,000 clones, roughly 88% found once. The sample was PBMCs or T cells enriched from blood (not recorded which). These receptors were taken from a woman aged 25-40 years who had recovered from COVID-19.

The table lists this clone with a few counts. The chain employs TRBV27 and TRBJ1-1; 11 nucleotides line up with TRBD1. The ends lost 6 bases at V and 4 bases at J; junction bases unmatched: 4. Germline CDR1 MNHEY, CDR2 SMNVEV (reference sequence). The CDR3 runs 14 residues. The chain's CDR3 is CASRIGTGGTEAFF. CDR3 nucleotide sequence: TGTGCCAGCAGAATTGGGACAGGGGGCACTGAAGCTTTCTTT.

This chain connects TRBV2 to TRBJ2-6, with D hard to call. There are 15 residues in the CDR3. Trimming left V 7 bases short and J 0 bases short, with 10 bases between. Germline values: CDR1 SNHLY, CDR2 FYNNEI. The CDR3 loop is CASKEDSSGANVLTF. The CDR3, as DNA: TGTGCCAGCAAAGAAGATAGCTCTGGGGCCAACGTCCTGACTTTC.

The chain uses TRBV14 and TRBJ1-1; D remains unclear. This CDR3 comprises 16 residues. Germline CDR1 SGHDN, CDR2 FVKESK. Trimming cost V 0 bases and J 1 base, with 12 bases left between them. DNA for the CDR3: TGTGCCAGCAGCCAAGAAAATTGGCGGGAGAACACTGAAGCTTTCTTT. It is translated as CASSQENWRENTEAFF.

The chain couples TRBV30 to TRBJ1-3; perhaps TRBD1 as D (5 bases). Trimming pared 5 bases from V and 1 base from J, leaving 12 bases between. Germline V lookup: CDR1 GTSNPN, CDR2 SVGIG (reference sequence). The CDR3 consists of 14 residues. The DNA for the CDR3 is TGTGCCTGGCGTCGACAGAGATCTGGAAACACCATATATTTT. This translates into CAWRRQRSGNTIYF.

The chain carries TRBV3-1 (or the pseudogene TRBV3-2) and TRBJ2-7; D remains unclear. V lost 0 bases to trimming and J lost 6 bases, with 12 bases between them. The CDR3 runs 14 residues. Germline CDR1 reads LGHDT; CDR2 reads YNNKEL (reference sequence). CDR3 protein: CASSQDFSLSEQYF. Written as DNA, the CDR3 is TGTGCCAGCAGCCAAGATTTCTCGCTTAGCGAGCAGTACTTC.

The chain is built from TRBV18 and TRBJ1-1, with D possibly matching TRBD1 (5 bases). V shed 2 bases and J shed 5 bases, with 15 bases lying between them. Germline V gene sequence: CDR1 KGHSH, CDR2 LQKENI. The CDR3 has 15 residues. The DNA of the CDR3 is TGTGCCAGCTCACCAGGCGGGGGATTAGGGACTGAAGCTTTCTTT. Protein: CASSPGGGLGTEAFF.

The chain has TRBV6-9 and TRBJ2-3, with 8 positions matching TRBD2. V shed 11 bases, J shed 0 bases, and the junction held 13 bases outside the gene matches. Looked up from germline, CDR1 is MNHGY and CDR2 is SVAAGI. The CDR3 has 16 residues. Here the CDR3 DNA reads TGTGCCGGACCTGCCGGACTAGCAAAGAGCACAGATACGCAGTATTTT. It codes for CAGPAGLAKSTDTQYF.

V is TRBV2 and J is TRBJ1-3, with no clear D. The CDR3 covers 18 residues. Trimming stripped 9 bases from V and 0 bases from J, with 24 bases between. Germline lookup yields CDR1 SNHLY and CDR2 FYNNEI. CDR3 coding DNA: TGTGCCAGTCGTCAGAAACTAGGTTACACAAACTCTGGAAACACCATATATTTT. Amino acid sequence: CASRQKLGYTNSGNTIYF. The full variable domain, its missing parts supplied by reference TRBV2 and TRBJ1-3, is EPEVTQTPSHQVTQMGQEVILRCVPISNHLYFYWYRQILGQKVEFLVSFYNNEISEKSEIFDDQFSVERPDGSNFTLKIRSTKLEDSAMYFCASRQKLGYTNSGNTIYFGEGSWLTVV.

The chain links TRBV2 to TRBJ1-2; D perhaps matches TRBD1 (6 bases). V dropped 8 bases and J dropped 9 bases, with 25 bases sitting between them. Per germline, CDR1 SNHLY and CDR2 FYNNEI. The CDR3 runs 15 residues. CDR3 nucleotide sequence: TGTGCCAGCTACCTTAATCCTAGGGGGAAGGGAAGCTACACCTTC. It yields the protein CASYLNPRGKGSYTF.

This rearrangement joins TRBV18 to TRBJ2-7; perhaps TRBD1 as D (7 bases). Germline assignment: CDR1 KGHSH and CDR2 LQKENI. The CDR3 spans 16 residues. V was trimmed by 5 bases and J by 7 bases, leaving 24 bases between them. The CDR3 DNA reads TGTGCCAGCTCATCCTTTAAGACGACAGGGCGGGAAGAGCAGTACTTC. Translation: CASSSFKTTGREEQYF.

J is TRBJ1-4 and V is TRBV4-1; no clear D gene. Germline values: CDR1 MGHRA, CDR2 YSYEKL. The CDR3 consists of 15 residues. Trimming cost V 4 bases and J 1 base, with 10 bases left between them. Here the CDR3 DNA reads TGCGCCAGCAGCCCTATACAGAAAACTAATGAAAAACTGTTTTTT. Amino acid sequence: CASSPIQKTNEKLFF.

The chain couples TRBV18 to TRBJ2-3; TRBD2 matches 14 bases. The CDR3 runs 17 residues. Germline CDR1 is KGHSH and CDR2 is LQKENI. V lost 5 bases, J lost 3 bases, and 7 bases stayed unmatched. CDR3 protein: CASSSGTSGRVTDTQYF. In DNA, the CDR3 is TGTGCCAGCTCATCCGGGACTAGCGGGAGAGTGACAGATACGCAGTATTTT.

This sequence joins TRBV5-1 and TRBJ2-7; 10 bases are a match to TRBD1. This CDR3 region has 13 residues. The V and J ends lost 4 bases and 5 bases, in that order; junction bases with no gene match: 3. Germline V gives CDR1 SGHRS, CDR2 YFSETQ. The CDR3 region is CASSLTGGDEQYF. Here the CDR3 DNA reads TGCGCCAGCAGCCTGACAGGGGGCGACGAGCAGTACTTC.

In its sample, this clone was seen once. The rearrangement links TRBV5-1 to TRBJ2-7; 8 bases are a match to TRBD2. In germline, CDR1 is SGHRS, CDR2 YFSETQ. CDR3 length: 17 amino acids. Trimming took 4 bases from V and 6 from J; bases not matched to a gene: 18. CDR3 DNA: TGCGCCAGCAGCCCCATGGGGGTGGGTAGCGGGATCGGCGAGCAGTACTTC. Its protein is CASSPMGVGSGIGEQYF.

J is TRBJ2-7 and V is TRBV28; 12 bases are a match to TRBD2. Germline CDR1 reads MDHEN; CDR2 reads SYDVKM. The J segment lost 5 bases and the V segment lost 4 bases, leaving 6 bases of the junction unmatched. CDR3 length: 15 amino acids. CDR3 in amino acids: CASSYTSGRFNEQYF. CDR3 nucleotide sequence: TGTGCCAGCAGTTATACTAGCGGGAGGTTCAACGAGCAGTACTTC.

This chain uses TRBV28 with TRBJ2-7, with 11 bases identical to TRBD1. J was trimmed by 4 bases and V by 8 bases; bases with no gene match: 7. From germline, CDR1 is MDHEN and CDR2 SYDVKM. This CDR3 region has 14 residues. In DNA form, the CDR3 reads TGTGCCAGCTGCTGGGACAGGGGGGCGTACGAGCAGTACTTC. Amino acid sequence: CASCWDRGAYEQYF.

This sequence joins TRBV10-1 and TRBJ1-1; the match to TRBD1 covers 7 bases. This CDR3 spans 12 amino acids. Trimming cost V 10 bases and J 4 bases; bases outside gene matches: 6. Per germline, CDR1 WNHNN and CDR2 SYGVQD (reference sequence). For the CDR3, the DNA is TGCGCCAACGGGGGACAGCGCACTGAAGCTTTCTTT. Translation: CANGGQRTEAFF.

The chain couples TRBV7-2 to TRBJ2-7, with 10 nucleotides matching TRBD1. The CDR3 totals 19 residues. CDR1 is SGHTA, CDR2 FQGNSA, per germline. Trimming took 5 bases from V and 2 from J; bases not matched to a gene: 18. The CDR3 sequence is CASSRTPGQGPGSTYEQYF. The CDR3 bases are TGTGCCAGCAGCAGAACACCGGGACAGGGGCCTGGCAGCACCTACGAGCAGTACTTC.

The chain recombines TRBV19 with TRBJ1-6; 7 bases are a match to TRBD1. In germline, CDR1 is LNHDA, CDR2 SQIVND (reference sequence). This CDR3 region has 15 residues. Trimming removed 3 bases from V and 8 bases from J; junction bases left unmatched: 7. The CDR3 nucleotides read TGTGCCAGTAGTATCGGGACAGCCGCTTATTCACCCCTCCACTTT. Residues: CASSIGTAAYSPLHF.